This passage covers 30 T cell receptor beta chains from one sample sequenced in a study of shared clonotypes between healthy human individuals. Terminally differentiated effector memory CD45RA+ cells were excluded from the naive CD8 cells, which were CD45RO-negative and positively selected for CCR7. Assay: immunoSEQ multiplex PCR; the TCRdb copy retains only in-frame clones and omits some. The data contain 2 million or so clones, about 95% of them singletons. Sample: naive CD8+ T cells sorted from blood. The receptors originated from a man between 18 and 35 years old in good health.

The chain combines TRBV14 with TRBJ2-2, with 7 bases identical to TRBD1. This CDR3 spans 16 amino acids. Trimming at V came to 2 bases and at J to 2 bases, leaving 5 bases not matched to a gene. Germline CDR1 is SGHDN and CDR2 is FVKESK. The CDR3 DNA reads as TGTGCCAGCAGCCAAATATGGACAGGCAACACCGGGGAGCTGTTTTTT. Translation: CASSQIWTGNTGELFF.

This clone has only a few counts. The rearrangement joins TRBV5-1 to TRBJ1-1; 8 positions match TRBD1. Germline V gene sequence: CDR1 SGHRS, CDR2 YFSETQ. There are 15 residues in the CDR3. Trimming cost V 4 bases and J 0 bases; bases outside gene matches: 5. The chain's CDR3 is CASSMDRVMNTEAFF. The CDR3, as DNA: TGCGCCAGCAGCATGGACAGGGTAATGAACACTGAAGCTTTCTTT.

The rearrangement joins TRBV6-5 to TRBJ1-1, with 7 bases matching TRBD1. The CDR3 sequence is 15 residues long. The trim removed 5 bases at V and 2 bases at J, leaving 8 bases unmatched. Germline lookup yields CDR1 MNHEY and CDR2 SVGAGI. CDR3 DNA: TGTGCCAGCAGTAGCTCGACAGGGTTCAACACTGAAGCTTTCTTT. Protein product: CASSSSTGFNTEAFF.

The chain has TRBV4-3 and TRBJ2-2; D call uncertain. Between the trimmed V and J ends, which lost 0 bases and 2 bases, there was a span of 13 bases. The CDR3 loop spans 17 amino acids. Germline values: CDR1 LGHNA, CDR2 YSLEER. CDR3 bases: TGCGCCAGCAGCCAAGACTCGTTTGGGGTTAACACCGGGGAGCTGTTTTTT. It is translated as CASSQDSFGVNTGELFF.

The chain combines TRBV11-2 with TRBJ2-7, with no clear D. With 4 bases removed from V and 6 bases from J, the gap between germline ends came to 7 bases. Germline CDR1 SGHAT, CDR2 FQNNGV. This CDR3 has 11 residues. In DNA, the CDR3 is TGTGCCAGCAGCTCAACTCGCGAGCAGTACTTC. Translated, it gives CASSSTREQYF.

The rearrangement uses TRBV21-1 and TRBJ2-7; the DNA was not used to check the table's D call, TRBD1. TRBV21-1 is deemed a pseudogene. The CDR3 spans 15 residues. This chain's CDR3 is CASSIEQGLDYEQYF. In nucleotides, the CDR3 is TGTGCCAGCAGCATTGAGCAGGGGTTGGACTACGAGCAGTACTTC.

This chain joins TRBV19 and TRBJ1-2; D is unresolved. Trimming stripped 6 bases from V and 4 bases from J, with 12 bases between. The CDR3 sequence is 13 residues long. CDR1 is LNHDA, CDR2 SQIVND, per germline (reference sequence). The CDR3 reads CASSPPQAYGYTF. Here the CDR3 DNA reads TGTGCCAGTAGCCCCCCCCAGGCCTATGGCTACACCTTC.

The J gene is TRBJ2-3, the V gene TRBV5-6, with TRBD2 identical over 10 bases. J lost 2 bases, V lost 3 bases, and 15 bases had no gene match. CDR3 length: 19 residues. The germline V gene encodes CDR1 SGHDT and CDR2 YYEEEE. The CDR3 loop is CASSSHRLAGVGFTDTQYF. CDR3 DNA: TGTGCCAGCAGCTCGCATCGGCTAGCGGGAGTAGGGTTCACAGATACGCAGTATTTT.

The gene calls are TRBV2 and TRBJ2-7, with 12 nucleotides matching TRBD2. The CDR3 runs 13 residues. V dropped 4 bases and J dropped 7; count of bases not matched to a gene: 2. The germline V gene encodes CDR1 SNHLY and CDR2 FYNNEI. This chain's CDR3 is CASSGLAGAEQYF. DNA for the CDR3: TGTGCCAGCAGTGGACTAGCGGGGGCTGAGCAGTACTTC.

The chain has TRBV5-8 and TRBJ1-3; tentative D call: TRBD1 (5 bases). V was cut by 4 bases and J by 2 bases, with 16 bases left in between. Germline CDR1 reads SGHTS; CDR2 reads YDEGEE. This CDR3 is built from 16 residues. For the CDR3, the DNA is TGTGCCAGCAGCGGAACGGACGAGGGGACTGGAAACACCATATATTTT. It specifies CASSGTDEGTGNTIYF.

The chain carries TRBV9 and TRBJ2-7, with D tentatively TRBD1 (7 bases). Looked up from germline, CDR1 is SGDLS and CDR2 is YYNGEE. The germline V and J ends were trimmed by 3 bases and 3 bases, with 16 bases remaining between them. The CDR3 sequence is 15 residues long. Here the CDR3 reads CASSEGGGWIYEQYF. The CDR3 DNA sequence: TGTGCCAGCAGCGAAGGAGGGGGCTGGATCTACGAGCAGTACTTC.

This chain joins TRBV7-2 and TRBJ1-2, with D tentatively TRBD1 (6 bases). The CDR3 is made up of 15 amino acids. Between the trimmed V and J ends, which lost 3 bases and 2 bases, there was a span of 13 bases. The V gene's germline CDR1 is SGHTA and CDR2 FQGNSA. The CDR3 spells CASSFNRVNNYGYTF. In DNA form, the CDR3 reads TGTGCCAGCAGCTTTAACAGGGTAAACAACTATGGCTACACCTTC.

The gene calls are TRBV7-9 and TRBJ2-5; 10 bases fit TRBD1. The last part of the DNA fits TRBJ2-7 better; the J call may be wrong. This CDR3 spans 14 amino acids. Germline V gene lookup returns CDR1 SEHNR and CDR2 FQNEAQ (reference sequence). This chain's CDR3 is CASSSRDRGYEQYF. The CDR3 DNA follows: TGTGCCAGCAGCTCCCGGGACAGGGGCTACGAGCAGTACTTC.

This clone has just one count. V is TRBV19 and J is TRBJ1-1; 9 bases match TRBD1. Germline loops: CDR1 LNHDA, CDR2 SQIVND (reference sequence). The ends lost 6 bases at V and 4 bases at J; junction bases unmatched: 6. This CDR3 contains 14 residues. For the CDR3, the DNA is TGTGCCAGTAGCGACAGGGGGTACGGCACTGAAGCTTTCTTT. Its protein product is CASSDRGYGTEAFF.

The chain uses TRBV29-1 and TRBJ1-1; 10 positions agree with TRBD1. The junction had 4 bases not matched to a gene; V was cut back by 1 base and J by 5 bases. CDR1 is SQVTM, CDR2 ANQGSEA, per germline. This CDR3 spans 14 amino acids. The chain's CDR3 is CSVEGQGASTEAFF. The CDR3 DNA follows: TGCAGCGTTGAAGGACAGGGGGCAAGTACTGAAGCTTTCTTT.

The genes are TRBV27 and TRBJ1-6; unclear D gene. V was shortened by 4 bases and J by 3 bases, with 13 bases between the two germline ends. CDR1 and CDR2 from the germline V gene are MNHEY and SMNVEV (reference sequence). CDR3 size: 16 residues. The CDR3 loop is CASSSRSPFYNSPLHF. CDR3 nucleotide sequence: TGTGCCAGCAGTTCACGATCCCCCTTCTATAATTCACCCCTCCACTTT.

This clone was observed once. The V gene is TRBV4-2, the J gene TRBJ2-3, with D unclear. Germline CDR1 is LGHNA and CDR2 is YNFKEQ. The V end lost 0 bases, the J end lost 1 base, and 5 bases lay between the germline ends. The CDR3 sequence is 14 residues long. CDR3: CASSQDVGTDTQYF. The CDR3 coding sequence is TGTGCCAGCAGCCAAGATGTAGGCACAGATACGCAGTATTTT.

The CDR3 coding sequence is TGTGCCAGCAGCTCAAGGAGCTCCTACGAGCAGTACTTC. Translating gives CASSSRSSYEQYF. V is TRBV6-5 and J is TRBJ2-7, with D hard to call. Germline assignment: CDR1 MNHEY and CDR2 SVGAGI. The CDR3 runs to 13 residues. V shed 6 bases and J shed 0 bases, with 9 bases lying between them.

This sequence joins TRBV11-2 and TRBJ2-2, with D maybe TRBD2 (6 bases). This CDR3 comprises 15 residues. V was clipped by 5 bases and J by 5 bases, with 15 bases between them. Germline V lookup: CDR1 SGHAT, CDR2 FQNNGV. CDR3 bases: TGTGCCAGCAGCCCCCCCTGGAGCGGGACCGGGGAGCTGTTTTTT. Its protein product is CASSPPWSGTGELFF.

The V gene is TRBV9, the J gene TRBJ2-1; TRBD2 matches 8 bases. V lost 1 base to trimming and J lost 6 bases; unmatched junction nucleotides: 12. Per the germline V gene, CDR1 is SGDLS and CDR2 is YYNGEE. CDR3 length: 17 residues. The DNA of the CDR3 is TGTGCCAGCAGCGTAAGTCGGGAGGGAGCCAGATCCAATGAGCAGTTCTTC. Protein: CASSVSREGARSNEQFF.

V gene TRBV9 combines with J gene TRBJ2-2; D remains unclear. This CDR3 region has 14 residues. V gave up 3 bases and J gave up 6 bases, with 12 bases separating them. Germline CDR1 is SGDLS and CDR2 is YYNGEE. In DNA form, the CDR3 reads TGTGCCAGCAGCGCCGATGGTGTCCCCGGGGAGCTGTTTTTT. It codes for CASSADGVPGELFF.

The chain joins TRBV10-1 to TRBJ2-3, with a possible D match to TRBD1 (6 bases). This CDR3 region has 14 residues. Germline assignment: CDR1 WNHNN and CDR2 SYGVQD (reference sequence). V was clipped by 2 bases and J by 2 bases, with 8 bases between them. The CDR3 spells CASSEGQITDTQYF. CDR3 coding DNA: TGCGCCAGCAGTGAGGGACAGATCACAGATACGCAGTATTTT.

This chain joins TRBV2 and TRBJ2-6; D is unresolved. There are 16 residues in the CDR3. Germline V CDR1 and CDR2: SNHLY, FYNNEI. The V gene lost 2 bases and the J gene lost 4 bases, with 12 bases spanning the gap. Written as DNA, the CDR3 is TGTGCCAGCAGTGAAAGTGGGGTCACCGGGGCCAACGTCCTGACTTTC. It encodes CASSESGVTGANVLTF.

The chain is built from TRBV6-1 and TRBJ2-7; D is unresolved. The CDR3 is made up of 15 amino acids. V shed 2 bases and J shed 6 bases, with 17 bases lying between them. Germline CDR1 and CDR2: MNHNS and SASEGT. The CDR3 sequence: CASSEPSRVVPEQYF. As DNA, the CDR3 is TGTGCCAGCAGTGAACCTTCAAGAGTGGTTCCCGAGCAGTACTTC.

The count of this clone is one. V gene TRBV7-9 combines with J gene TRBJ2-5; D ambiguous. Trimming removed 5 bases at V and 5 bases at J, with 21 bases between. CDR1 is SEHNR and CDR2 is FQNEAQ in the germline V gene (reference sequence). The CDR3 runs to 16 residues. The CDR3 is CASSQTPARNRETQYF. The CDR3 nucleotides are TGTGCCAGCAGCCAAACCCCGGCTAGGAATAGGGAGACCCAGTACTTC.

V gene TRBV5-6 combines with J gene TRBJ1-2; a weak D match, TRBD1 (6 bases). CDR3 length: 14 residues. Trimming took 4 bases from V and 8 from J, leaving 18 bases between them. CDR1 is SGHDT and CDR2 is YYEEEE in the germline V gene. The CDR3 region is CASSLPLGGGGYTF. In DNA form, the CDR3 reads TGTGCCAGCAGCCTCCCCCTAGGGGGGGGCGGCTACACCTTC.

This chain links TRBV6-5 with TRBJ1-1, with D hard to call. There are 14 residues in the CDR3. The V gene's germline CDR1 is MNHEY and CDR2 SVGAGI. V was clipped by 0 bases and J by 6 bases, with 11 bases between them. CDR3 amino acids: CASSYSLGMAEAFF. CDR3 in DNA: TGTGCCAGCAGTTACTCGTTGGGTATGGCTGAAGCTTTCTTT.

This chain uses TRBV29-1 with TRBJ2-1; the D is unclear. The ends were cut back, 3 bases at V and 2 bases at J, with 11 bases in the middle. This CDR3 comprises 14 residues. Germline-derived CDR1 and CDR2 are SQVTM and ANQGSEA. CDR3 sequence reads: CSVESGFAYNEQFF. The CDR3 DNA reads TGCAGCGTTGAGTCCGGTTTCGCCTACAATGAGCAGTTCTTC.

V usage is TRBV7-9 and J usage is TRBJ2-1, with TRBD2 identical over 7 bases. Trimming cost V 4 bases and J 1 base; bases outside gene matches: 7. CDR3 length: 16 residues. The germline CDR1 and CDR2 sequences are SEHNR and FQNEAQ (reference sequence). CDR3 protein: CASSSGTSASYNEQFF. The CDR3 DNA reads as TGTGCCAGCAGCTCCGGTACTAGCGCTTCCTACAATGAGCAGTTCTTC.

V is TRBV28 and J is TRBJ2-5, with D perhaps TRBD1 (6 bases). V was shortened by 6 bases and J by 2 bases, with 16 bases between the two germline ends. CDR1 and CDR2 from the germline V gene are MDHEN and SYDVKM. There are 15 residues in the CDR3. In nucleotides, the CDR3 is TGTGCCAGCAGCTATAATCTGGGGACACAAGAGACCCAGTACTTC. This codes for CASSYNLGTQETQYF.